Each of the 6 T cell receptor beta chains below was sequenced from the same sample in a study of CD8 T cells in ankylosing spondylitis. Study-wide findings and caveats: What appeared characteristic of ankylosing spondylitis blood was a TCR beta motif of eight or nine highly homologous variants.

TCRdb itself ran the 5' RACE reads through MiXCR, one entry per CDR3 protein. The sample records around 890,000 distinct CDR3 sequences, approximately 10% being singletons. These receptors' antigens are unknown. Input material: blood, either unsorted or a sorted T cell fraction (not recorded which). Receptors were obtained from a male donor with ankylosing spondylitis.

The V gene is TRBV7-3, the J gene TRBJ2-7; the D gene is possibly TRBD2 (6 bases). CDR3 length equals 13 residues. V lost 3 bases and J lost 7, with 13 bases in between. CDR1 is SGHTA and CDR2 is FQGTGA in the germline V gene. CDR3 region: CASSFAARGEQYF. As DNA, the CDR3 is TGTGCCAGCAGCTTCGCAGCCCGGGGGGAGCAGTACTTC. Full variable domain (remainder filled in from reference TRBV7-3 and TRBJ2-7): GAGVSQTPSNKVTEKGKYVELRCDPISGHTALYWYRQSLGQGPEFLIYFQGTGAADDSGLPNDRFFAVRPEGSVSTLKIQRTERGDSAVYLCASSFAARGEQYFGPGTRLTVT.

This clonotype was counted many times. This rearrangement joins TRBV20-1 to TRBJ2-3; D tentatively reads TRBD1 or TRBD2 (5 bases each). The germline V gene has CDR1 DFQATT and CDR2 SNEGSKA (reference sequence). The CDR3 extends over 13 amino acids. With 5 bases removed from V and 2 bases from J, the gap between germline ends came to 11 bases. CDR3 in amino acids: CSAPGTNTDTQYF. CDR3 coding DNA: TGCAGTGCTCCCGGGACCAACACAGATACGCAGTATTTT.

The gene calls are TRBV21-1 and TRBJ1-1. TRBV21-1 is marked as a pseudogene. The length of the CDR3 is 14 residues. CDR3 amino acids: CASSKSQKNTEAFF. DNA of the CDR3: TGTGCCAGCAGCAAATCCCAGAAGAACACTGAAGCTTTCTTT.

This clonotype has ten or more counts. The chain links TRBV12-3 or TRBV12-4 to TRBJ1-2; 7 positions agree with TRBD1. This CDR3 is 11 amino acids long. V shed 9 bases, J shed 5 bases, and the junction held 3 bases outside the gene matches. This chain's CDR3 is CARSTGYGYTF. The CDR3 region has the DNA TGTGCCAGATCGACAGGGTATGGCTACACCTTC.

The table lists this clonotype with a few counts. CDR3 residues: CASSNNRFTHEKLFF. The CDR3, as DNA: TGTGCCAGCAGCAACAACAGATTTACACATGAAAAACTGTTTTTT. This chain links TRBV27 with TRBJ1-4; D gene ambiguous. This CDR3 is built from 15 residues. Trimming shortened V by 6 bases and J by 6 bases, and 17 bases separated the two germline ends. Germline CDR1 is MNHEY and CDR2 is SMNVEV (reference sequence).

This clonotype was seen more than once but under ten times. The J gene is TRBJ2-7, the V gene TRBV4-3; D unclear. CDR3 size: 15 residues. In germline, CDR1 is LGHNA, CDR2 YSLEER. Deletions cut 0 bases from V and 2 bases from J, with 11 bases between. The CDR3 sequence: CASSQDHGPTYEQYF. Here the CDR3 DNA reads TGCGCCAGCAGCCAAGATCACGGGCCTACCTACGAGCAGTACTTC.